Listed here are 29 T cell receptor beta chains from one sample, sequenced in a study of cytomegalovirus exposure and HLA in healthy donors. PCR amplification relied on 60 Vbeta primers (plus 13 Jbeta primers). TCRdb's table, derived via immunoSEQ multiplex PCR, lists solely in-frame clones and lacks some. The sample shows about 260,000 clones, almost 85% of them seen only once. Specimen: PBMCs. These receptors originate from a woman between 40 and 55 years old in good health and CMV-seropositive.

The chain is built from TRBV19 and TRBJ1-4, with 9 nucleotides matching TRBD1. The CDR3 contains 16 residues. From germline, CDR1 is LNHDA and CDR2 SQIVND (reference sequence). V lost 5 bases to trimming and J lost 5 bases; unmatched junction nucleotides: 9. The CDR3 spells CASSERFGQGNEKLFF. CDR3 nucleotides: TGTGCCAGTAGTGAGAGATTCGGACAGGGGAATGAAAAACTGTTTTTT.

The CDR3 sequence: CASSERGYEQYF. Here the CDR3 DNA reads TGTGCCAGCAGCGAGAGAGGGTACGAGCAGTACTTC. The J gene is TRBJ2-7, the V gene TRBV7-2; D possibly corresponds to TRBD2 (5 bases). Trimming pared 5 bases from V and 4 bases from J, leaving 9 bases between. Germline values: CDR1 SGHTA, CDR2 FQGNSA. The CDR3 has 12 amino acids.

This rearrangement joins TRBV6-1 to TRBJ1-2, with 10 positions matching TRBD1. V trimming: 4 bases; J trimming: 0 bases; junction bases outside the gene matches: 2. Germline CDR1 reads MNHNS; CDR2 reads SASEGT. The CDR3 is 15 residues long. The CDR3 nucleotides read TGTGCCAGCAGTGGGGGACAGGGGACTAACTATGGCTACACCTTC. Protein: CASSGGQGTNYGYTF.

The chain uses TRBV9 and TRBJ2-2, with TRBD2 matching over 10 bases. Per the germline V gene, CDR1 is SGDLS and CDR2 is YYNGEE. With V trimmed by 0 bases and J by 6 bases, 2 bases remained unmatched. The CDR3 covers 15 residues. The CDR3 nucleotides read TGTGCCAGCAGCGTAGCTGGGACTAGCGCCGGGGAGCTGTTTTTT. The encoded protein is CASSVAGTSAGELFF.

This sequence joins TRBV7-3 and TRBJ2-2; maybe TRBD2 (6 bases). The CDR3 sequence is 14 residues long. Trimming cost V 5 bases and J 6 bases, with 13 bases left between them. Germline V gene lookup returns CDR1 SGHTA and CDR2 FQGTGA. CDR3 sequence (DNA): TGTGCCAGCAGCCCGACGACTAGTCCCGGGGAGCTGTTTTTT. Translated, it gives CASSPTTSPGELFF.

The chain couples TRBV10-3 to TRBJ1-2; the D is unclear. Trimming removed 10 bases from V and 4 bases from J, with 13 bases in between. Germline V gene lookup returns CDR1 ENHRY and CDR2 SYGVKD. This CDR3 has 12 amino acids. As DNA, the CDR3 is TGTGCCACAAGAGATGGGAGCTATGGCTACACCTTC. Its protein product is CATRDGSYGYTF.

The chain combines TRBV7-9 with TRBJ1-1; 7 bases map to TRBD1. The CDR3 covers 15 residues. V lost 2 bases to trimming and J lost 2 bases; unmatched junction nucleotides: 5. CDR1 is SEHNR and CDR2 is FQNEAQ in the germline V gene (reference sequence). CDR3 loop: CASSLIQGFNTEAFF. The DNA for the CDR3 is TGTGCCAGCAGCTTAATACAGGGGTTCAACACTGAAGCTTTCTTT.

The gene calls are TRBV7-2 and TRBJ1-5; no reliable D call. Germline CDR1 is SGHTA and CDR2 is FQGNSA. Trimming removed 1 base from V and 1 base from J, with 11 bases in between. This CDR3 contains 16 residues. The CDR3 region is CASSLVNQLSNQPQHF. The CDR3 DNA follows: TGTGCCAGCAGCTTAGTTAATCAGTTGAGCAATCAGCCCCAGCATTTT.

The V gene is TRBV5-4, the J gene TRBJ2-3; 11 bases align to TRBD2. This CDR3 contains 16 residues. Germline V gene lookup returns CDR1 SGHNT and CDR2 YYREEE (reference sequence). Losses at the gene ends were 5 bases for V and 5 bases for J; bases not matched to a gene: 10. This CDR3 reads CASRPGLAGDIDTQYF. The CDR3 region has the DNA TGTGCCAGCAGACCTGGACTAGCGGGTGACATAGATACGCAGTATTTT.

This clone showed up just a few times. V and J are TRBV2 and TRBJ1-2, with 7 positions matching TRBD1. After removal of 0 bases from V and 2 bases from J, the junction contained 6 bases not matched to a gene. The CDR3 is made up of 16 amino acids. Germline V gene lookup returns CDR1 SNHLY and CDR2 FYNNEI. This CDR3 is CASSEARTGVNYGYTF. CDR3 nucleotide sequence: TGTGCCAGCAGTGAAGCCCGGACAGGCGTGAACTATGGCTACACCTTC.

This chain's CDR3 is CASSSGTSPYNEQFF. For the CDR3, the DNA is TGCGCCAGCAGTTCCGGGACAAGCCCTTACAATGAGCAGTTCTTC. V usage is TRBV5-1 and J usage is TRBJ2-1, with a possible D match to TRBD1 (6 bases). V shed 5 bases and J shed 4 bases, with 16 bases lying between them. The CDR3 spans 15 residues. Per the germline V gene, CDR1 is SGHRS and CDR2 is YFSETQ.

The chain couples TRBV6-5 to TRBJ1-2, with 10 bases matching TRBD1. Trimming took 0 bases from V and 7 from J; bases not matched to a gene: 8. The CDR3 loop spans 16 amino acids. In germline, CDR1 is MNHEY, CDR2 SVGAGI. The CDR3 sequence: CASSYSTGGLSAGYTF. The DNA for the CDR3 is TGTGCCAGCAGTTACTCGACAGGGGGCTTGTCGGCTGGCTACACCTTC.

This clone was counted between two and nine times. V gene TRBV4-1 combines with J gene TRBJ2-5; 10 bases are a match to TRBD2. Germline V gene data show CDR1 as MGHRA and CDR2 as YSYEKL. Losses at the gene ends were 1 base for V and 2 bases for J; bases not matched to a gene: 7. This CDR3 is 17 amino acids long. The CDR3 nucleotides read TGCGCCAGCAGCCAAGGGGAGAGGACTAGCGGACAAGAGACCCAGTACTTC. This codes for CASSQGERTSGQETQYF.

The DNA for the CDR3 is TGTGCCAGCAGTTTACCTAGCGGGAGATACAATGAGCAGTTCTTC. This translates into CASSLPSGRYNEQFF. The chain couples TRBV27 to TRBJ2-1; the match to TRBD2 covers 10 bases. The CDR3 totals 15 residues. Trimming at V came to 2 bases and at J to 4 bases, leaving 2 bases not matched to a gene. CDR1 MNHEY and CDR2 SMNVEV come from the germline V gene (reference sequence).

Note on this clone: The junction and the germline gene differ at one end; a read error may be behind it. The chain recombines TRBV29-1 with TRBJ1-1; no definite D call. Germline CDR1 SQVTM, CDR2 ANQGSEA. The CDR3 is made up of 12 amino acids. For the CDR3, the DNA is TGCAGCGTTCAAGACGGGAACACTGAAGCTTTCTTT. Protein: CSVQDGNTEAFF.

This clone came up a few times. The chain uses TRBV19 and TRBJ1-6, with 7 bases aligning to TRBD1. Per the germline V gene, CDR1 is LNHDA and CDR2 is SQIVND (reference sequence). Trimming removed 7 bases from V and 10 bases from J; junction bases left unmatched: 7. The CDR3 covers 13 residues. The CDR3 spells CASKGTEQSPLHF. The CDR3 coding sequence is TGTGCCAGTAAAGGGACAGAGCAATCACCCCTCCACTTT.

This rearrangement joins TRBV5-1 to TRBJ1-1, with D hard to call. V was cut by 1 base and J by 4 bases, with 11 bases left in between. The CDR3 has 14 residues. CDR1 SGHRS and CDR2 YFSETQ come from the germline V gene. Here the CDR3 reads CASSLNGLPTEAFF. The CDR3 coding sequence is TGCGCCAGCAGCTTGAACGGGTTACCCACTGAAGCTTTCTTT.

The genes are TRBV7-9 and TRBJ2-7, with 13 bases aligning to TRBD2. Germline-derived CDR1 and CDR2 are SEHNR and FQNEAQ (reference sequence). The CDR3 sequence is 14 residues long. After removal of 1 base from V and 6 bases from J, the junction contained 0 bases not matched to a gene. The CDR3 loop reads CASSLGLAGGEQYF. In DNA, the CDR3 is TGTGCCAGCAGCTTAGGACTAGCGGGGGGCGAGCAGTACTTC.

CDR3 sequence (DNA): TGTGCCAGCACCCTACAGAGGGCCTACGAGCAGTACTTC. It is translated as CASTLQRAYEQYF. This chain joins TRBV2 and TRBJ2-7, with a weak D call TRBD2 (5 bases). Germline-derived CDR1 and CDR2 are SNHLY and FYNNEI. V was cut by 7 bases and J by 2 bases, with 12 bases left in between. The CDR3 is 13 amino acids. The complete variable domain, with remaining parts taken from reference TRBV2 and TRBJ2-7, reads EPEVTQTPSHQVTQMGQEVILRCVPISNHLYFYWYRQILGQKVEFLVSFYNNEISEKSEIFDDQFSVERPDGSNFTLKIRSTKLEDSAMYFCASTLQRAYEQYFGPGTRLTVT.

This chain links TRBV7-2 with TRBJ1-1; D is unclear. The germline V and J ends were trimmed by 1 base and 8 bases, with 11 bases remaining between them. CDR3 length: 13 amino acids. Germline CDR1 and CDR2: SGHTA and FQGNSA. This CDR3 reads CASSLGPLREAFF. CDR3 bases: TGTGCCAGCAGCTTAGGCCCGCTCAGAGAAGCTTTCTTT.

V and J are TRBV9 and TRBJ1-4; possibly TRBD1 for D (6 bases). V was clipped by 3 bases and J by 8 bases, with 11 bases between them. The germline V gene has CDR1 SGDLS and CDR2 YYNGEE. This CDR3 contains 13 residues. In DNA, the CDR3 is TGTGCCAGCAGCGGACAAAGGGGGGAAAAACTGTTTTTT. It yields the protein CASSGQRGEKLFF.

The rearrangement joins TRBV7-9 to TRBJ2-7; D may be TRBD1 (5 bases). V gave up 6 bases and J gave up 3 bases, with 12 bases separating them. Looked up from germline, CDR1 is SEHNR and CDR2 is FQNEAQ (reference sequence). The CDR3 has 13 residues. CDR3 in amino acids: CASRTLDNYEQYF. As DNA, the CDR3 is TGTGCCAGCAGGACGCTGGACAACTACGAGCAGTACTTC. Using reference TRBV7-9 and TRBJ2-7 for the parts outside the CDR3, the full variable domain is DTGVSQNPRHKITKRGQNVTFRCDPISEHNRLYWYRQTLGQGPEFLTYFQNEAQLEKSRLLSDRFSAERPKGSFSTLEIQRTEQGDSAMYLCASRTLDNYEQYFGPGTRLTVT.

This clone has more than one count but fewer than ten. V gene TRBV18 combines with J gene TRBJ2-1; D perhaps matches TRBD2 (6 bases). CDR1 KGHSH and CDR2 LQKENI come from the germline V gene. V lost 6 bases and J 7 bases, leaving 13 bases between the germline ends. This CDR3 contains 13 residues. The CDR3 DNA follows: TGTGCCAGCTCCATGTGGGCGGGGAATGAGCAGTTCTTC. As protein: CASSMWAGNEQFF.

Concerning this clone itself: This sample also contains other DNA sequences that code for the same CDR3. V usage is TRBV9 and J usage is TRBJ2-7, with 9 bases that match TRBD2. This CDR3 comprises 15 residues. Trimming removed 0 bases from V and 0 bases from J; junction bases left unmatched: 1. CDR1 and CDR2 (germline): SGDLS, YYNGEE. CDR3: CASSVGSGGSYEQYF. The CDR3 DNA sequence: TGTGCCAGCAGCGTAGGTAGCGGGGGCTCCTACGAGCAGTACTTC. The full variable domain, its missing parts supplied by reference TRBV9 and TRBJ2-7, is DSGVTQTPKHLITATGQRVTLRCSPRSGDLSVYWYQQSLDQGLQFLIQYYNGEERAKGNILERFSAQQFPDLHSELNLSSLELGDSALYFCASSVGSGGSYEQYFGPGTRLTVT.

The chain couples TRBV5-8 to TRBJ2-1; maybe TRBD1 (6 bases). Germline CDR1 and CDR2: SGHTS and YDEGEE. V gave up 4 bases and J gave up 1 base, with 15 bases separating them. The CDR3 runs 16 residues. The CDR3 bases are TGTGCCAGCAGCAGCGGACAGCTCGATTCCTACAATGAGCAGTTCTTC. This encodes CASSSGQLDSYNEQFF.

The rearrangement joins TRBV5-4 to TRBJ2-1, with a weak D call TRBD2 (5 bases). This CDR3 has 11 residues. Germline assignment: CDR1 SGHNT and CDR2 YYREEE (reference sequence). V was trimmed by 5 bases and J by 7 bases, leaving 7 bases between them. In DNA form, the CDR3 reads TGTGCCAGCAGTCTAGCTAATGAGCAGTTCTTC. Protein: CASSLANEQFF.

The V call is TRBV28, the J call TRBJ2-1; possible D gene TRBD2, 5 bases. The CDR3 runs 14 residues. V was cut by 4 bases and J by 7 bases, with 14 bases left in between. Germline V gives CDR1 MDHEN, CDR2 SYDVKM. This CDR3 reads CASSSLTGWNEQFF. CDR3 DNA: TGTGCCAGCAGTTCCTTGACGGGGTGGAATGAGCAGTTCTTC.

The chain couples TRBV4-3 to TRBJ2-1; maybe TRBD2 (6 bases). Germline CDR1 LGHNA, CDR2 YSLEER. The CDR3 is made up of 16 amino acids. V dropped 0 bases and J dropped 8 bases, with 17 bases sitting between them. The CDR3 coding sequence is TGCGCCAGCAGCCAAGATTCAACGGGAGTTAATTATGAGCAGTTCTTC. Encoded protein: CASSQDSTGVNYEQFF.

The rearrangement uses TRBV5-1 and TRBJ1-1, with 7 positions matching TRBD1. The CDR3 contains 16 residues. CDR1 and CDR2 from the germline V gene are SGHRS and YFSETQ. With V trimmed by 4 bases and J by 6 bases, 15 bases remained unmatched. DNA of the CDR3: TGCGCCAGCAGCGCAAGACAGGGACACGGAGACGCTGAAGCTTTCTTT. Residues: CASSARQGHGDAEAFF.